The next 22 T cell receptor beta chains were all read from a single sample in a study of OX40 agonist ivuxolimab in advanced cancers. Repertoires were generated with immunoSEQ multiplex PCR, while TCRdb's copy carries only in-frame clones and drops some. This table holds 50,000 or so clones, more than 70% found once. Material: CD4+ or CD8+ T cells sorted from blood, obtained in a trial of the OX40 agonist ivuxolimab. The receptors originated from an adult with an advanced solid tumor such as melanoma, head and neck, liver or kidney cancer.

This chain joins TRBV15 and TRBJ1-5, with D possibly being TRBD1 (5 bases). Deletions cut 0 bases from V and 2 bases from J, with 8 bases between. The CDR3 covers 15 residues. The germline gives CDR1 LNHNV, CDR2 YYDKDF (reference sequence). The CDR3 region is CATSREGVGNQPQHF. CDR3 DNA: TGTGCCACCAGCAGAGAAGGGGTTGGCAATCAGCCCCAGCATTTT.

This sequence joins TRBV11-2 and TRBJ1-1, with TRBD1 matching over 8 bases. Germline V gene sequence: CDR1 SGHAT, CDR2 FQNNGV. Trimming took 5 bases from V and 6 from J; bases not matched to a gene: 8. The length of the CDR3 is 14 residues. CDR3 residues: CASSQPTGGAEAFF. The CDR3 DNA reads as TGTGCCAGCAGCCAGCCCACAGGGGGAGCTGAAGCTTTCTTT.

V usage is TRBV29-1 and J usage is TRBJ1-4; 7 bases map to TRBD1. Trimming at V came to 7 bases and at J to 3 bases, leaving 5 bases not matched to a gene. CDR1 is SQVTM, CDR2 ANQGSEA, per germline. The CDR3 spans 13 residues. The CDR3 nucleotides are TGCAGCGCTGGACAGGACCCTAATGAAAAACTGTTTTTT. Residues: CSAGQDPNEKLFF.

Written as DNA, the CDR3 is TGTGCCAGCAATCAGGGGGACGACTACGAGCAGTACTTC. Residues: CASNQGDDYEQYF. The chain couples TRBV11-3 to TRBJ2-7, with 7 nucleotides matching TRBD1. The CDR3 has 13 amino acids. With 7 bases clipped from V and 3 bases from J, the junction kept 6 bases outside the gene matches. In germline, CDR1 is SGHNT, CDR2 YENEEA.

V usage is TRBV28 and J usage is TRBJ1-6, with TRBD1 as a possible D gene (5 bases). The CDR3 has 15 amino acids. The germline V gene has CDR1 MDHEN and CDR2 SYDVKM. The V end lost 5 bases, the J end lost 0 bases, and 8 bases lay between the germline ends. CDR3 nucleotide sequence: TGTGCCAGCAGTAGGGGAAGCTCCTATAATTCACCCCTCCACTTT. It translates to CASSRGSSYNSPLHF.

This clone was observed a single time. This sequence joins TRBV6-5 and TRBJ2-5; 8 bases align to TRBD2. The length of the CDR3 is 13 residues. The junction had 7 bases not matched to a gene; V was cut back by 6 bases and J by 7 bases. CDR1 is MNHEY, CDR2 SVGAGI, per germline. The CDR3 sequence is CASSRGGKGTQYF. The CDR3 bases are TGTGCCAGCAGCCGGGGGGGGAAAGGGACCCAGTACTTC.

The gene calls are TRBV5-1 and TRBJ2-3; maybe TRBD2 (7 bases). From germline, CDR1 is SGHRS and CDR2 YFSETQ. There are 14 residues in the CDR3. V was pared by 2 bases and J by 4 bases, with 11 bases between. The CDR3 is CASSFGGRSDTQYF. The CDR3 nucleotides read TGCGCCAGCAGCTTCGGGGGGCGCTCAGATACGCAGTATTTT.

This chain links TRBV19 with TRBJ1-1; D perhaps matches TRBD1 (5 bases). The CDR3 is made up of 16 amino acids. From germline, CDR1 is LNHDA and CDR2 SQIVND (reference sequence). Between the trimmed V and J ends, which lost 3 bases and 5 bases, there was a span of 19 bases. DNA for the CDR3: TGTGCCAGTAGTATTCTCACTTCAGGGAGGCGAACTGAAGCTTTCTTT. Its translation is CASSILTSGRRTEAFF.

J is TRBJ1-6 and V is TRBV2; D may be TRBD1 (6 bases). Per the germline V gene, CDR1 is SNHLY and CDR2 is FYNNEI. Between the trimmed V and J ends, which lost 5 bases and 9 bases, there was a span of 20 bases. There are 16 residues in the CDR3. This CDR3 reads CASSSTQGKSVSPLHF. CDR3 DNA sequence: TGTGCCAGCAGTTCCACTCAGGGGAAGTCCGTTTCACCCCTCCACTTT.

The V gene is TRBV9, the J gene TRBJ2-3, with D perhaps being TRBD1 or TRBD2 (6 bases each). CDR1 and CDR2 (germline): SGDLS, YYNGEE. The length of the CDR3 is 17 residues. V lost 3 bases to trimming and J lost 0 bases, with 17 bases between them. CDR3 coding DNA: TGTGCCAGCAGCGCCCCTAGGGGGGACCAGAGCACAGATACGCAGTATTTT. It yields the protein CASSAPRGDQSTDTQYF.

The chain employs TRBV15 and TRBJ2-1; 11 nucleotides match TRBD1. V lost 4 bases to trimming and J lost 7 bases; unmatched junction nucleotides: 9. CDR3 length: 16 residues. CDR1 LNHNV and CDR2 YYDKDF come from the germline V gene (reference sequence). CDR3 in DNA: TGTGCCACCAGCAAGGAATTTGGGACAGGGGGAAATGAGCAGTTCTTC. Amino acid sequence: CATSKEFGTGGNEQFF.

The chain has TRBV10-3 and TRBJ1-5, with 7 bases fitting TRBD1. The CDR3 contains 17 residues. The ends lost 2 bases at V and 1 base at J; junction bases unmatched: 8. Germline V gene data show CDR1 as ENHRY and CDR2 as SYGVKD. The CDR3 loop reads CAISEEGASSSNQPQHF. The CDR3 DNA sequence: TGTGCCATCAGTGAGGAGGGGGCCTCAAGCAGCAATCAGCCCCAGCATTTT.

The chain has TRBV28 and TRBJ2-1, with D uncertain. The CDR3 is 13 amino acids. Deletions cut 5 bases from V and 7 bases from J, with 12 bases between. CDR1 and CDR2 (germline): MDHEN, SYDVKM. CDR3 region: CASSKFPTNEQFF. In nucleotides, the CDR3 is TGTGCCAGCAGTAAATTCCCGACGAATGAGCAGTTCTTC.

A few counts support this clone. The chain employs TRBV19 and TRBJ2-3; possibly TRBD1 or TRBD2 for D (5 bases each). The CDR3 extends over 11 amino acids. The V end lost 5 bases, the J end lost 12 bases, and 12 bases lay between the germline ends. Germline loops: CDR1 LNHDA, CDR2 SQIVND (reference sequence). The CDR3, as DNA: TGTGCCAGTAGTTTCACCGGGACCCAGTATTTT. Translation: CASSFTGTQYF.

The CDR3 DNA reads TGTGCCAGCAGCCCTGGGGGGACAGGAGGCTACGAGCAGTACTTC. This sequence encodes CASSPGGTGGYEQYF. The chain is built from TRBV28 and TRBJ2-7; 8 bases match TRBD1. The germline CDR1 and CDR2 sequences are MDHEN and SYDVKM. This CDR3 comprises 15 residues. The V gene end was trimmed by 6 bases and the J gene end by 3 bases; junction bases not matched to a gene: 10.

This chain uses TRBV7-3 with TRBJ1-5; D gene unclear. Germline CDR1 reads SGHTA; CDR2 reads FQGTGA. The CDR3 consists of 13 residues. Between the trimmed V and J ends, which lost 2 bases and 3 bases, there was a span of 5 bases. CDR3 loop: CASSLYPNQPQHF. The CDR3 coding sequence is TGTGCCAGCAGCTTATATCCCAATCAGCCCCAGCATTTT.

CDR3 region: CASSIQNRNGGFF. CDR3 sequence (DNA): TGTGCCAGCAGTATCCAGAACAGGAACGGGGGGTTCTTC. The chain is built from TRBV2 and TRBJ2-1; D might be TRBD2 (6 bases). The V and J ends lost 5 bases and 15 bases respectively, with 20 bases between them. Germline CDR1 SNHLY, CDR2 FYNNEI. This CDR3 spans 13 amino acids.

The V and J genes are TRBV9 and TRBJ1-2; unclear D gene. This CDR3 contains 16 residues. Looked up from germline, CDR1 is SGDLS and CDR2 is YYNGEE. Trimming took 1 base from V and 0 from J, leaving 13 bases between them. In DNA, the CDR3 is TGTGCCAGCAGCGTAAAAACAGAACCTTCTAACTATGGCTACACCTTC. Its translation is CASSVKTEPSNYGYTF.

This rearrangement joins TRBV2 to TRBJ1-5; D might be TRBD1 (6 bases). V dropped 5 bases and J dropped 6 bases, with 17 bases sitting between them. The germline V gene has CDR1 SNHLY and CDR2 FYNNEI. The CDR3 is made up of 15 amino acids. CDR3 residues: CASSRGGGKGQPQHF. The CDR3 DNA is TGTGCCAGCAGTCGAGGGGGGGGGAAAGGTCAGCCCCAGCATTTT.

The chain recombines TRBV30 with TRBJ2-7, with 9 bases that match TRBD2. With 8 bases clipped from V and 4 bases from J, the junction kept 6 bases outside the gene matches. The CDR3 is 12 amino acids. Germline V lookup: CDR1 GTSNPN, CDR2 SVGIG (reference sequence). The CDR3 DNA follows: TGTGCCGGTAGCGGGGGATCGTACGAGCAGTACTTC. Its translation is CAGSGGSYEQYF.

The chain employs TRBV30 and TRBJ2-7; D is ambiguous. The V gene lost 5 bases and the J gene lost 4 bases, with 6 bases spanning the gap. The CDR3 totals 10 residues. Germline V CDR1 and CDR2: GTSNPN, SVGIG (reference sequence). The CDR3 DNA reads TGTGCCTGGGGAATTTACGAGCAGTACTTC. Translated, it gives CAWGIYEQYF.

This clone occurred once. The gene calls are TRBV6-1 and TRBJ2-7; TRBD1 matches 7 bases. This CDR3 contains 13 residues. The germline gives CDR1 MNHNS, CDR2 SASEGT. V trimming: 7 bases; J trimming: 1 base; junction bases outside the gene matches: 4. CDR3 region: CASTGTVSYEQYF. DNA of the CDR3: TGTGCCAGCACCGGGACAGTATCCTACGAGCAGTACTTC.